This T cell receptor beta chain originates from a study of blood T cells in healthy people across ages. General study points: With unsorted PBMCs, a conclusive comparison of naive versus antigen-experienced cells was not possible.

V was clipped by 1 base and J by 2 bases, with 16 bases between them. Germline V gene data show CDR1 as KGHSH and CDR2 as LQKENI. This CDR3 region has 17 residues. This clonotype was counted only a few times. Its antigen remains unidentified. The use of a sample-barcoded 5' primer and a J-beta primer mix characterized a second PCR of about 7 to 12 cycles. TCRdb analysed the 5' RACE reads with MiXCR anew, one entry per CDR3 protein. This repertoire shows approximately 800,000 distinct CDR3 sequences, about 53% found once; its top ten account for around 40%. Total RNA extraction produced at least 5.5 micrograms (per sample) for the study.

The TCR was taken from an older man in good health. Sequenced sample: blood. This chain uses TRBV18 with TRBJ2-3; D is tentatively TRBD1 or TRBD2 (5 bases each). The CDR3 DNA reads TGTGCCAGCTCACCACTCCCAACGGGACGGAACACAGATACGCAGTATTTT. Protein sequence: CASSPLPTGRNTDTQYF.